This T cell receptor (beta chain) was recovered during a study of identical twins. The study's findings and limits: Invariant MAIT and iNKT cells are populations that could partly confound zero-insertion analyses. Conclusions leaned on cross-sectional statistical analysis and did not track the same donors over time.

From the 5' RACE reads, TCRdb called clonotypes with MiXCR, one entry per CDR3 protein. There are about 240,000 distinct CDR3 sequences in the sample; about 11% occur only once, and approximately 11% lies in the top ten. This clonotype was counted ten times or more. What it recognizes is unknown. Donors were all healthy Caucasians. This receptor was obtained from a man aged 45-65 years in good health. Sequences were obtained from memory T cells sorted from blood.

CDR3: CASSPRGRADTQYF. The CDR3, as DNA: TGTGCCAGCAGTCCAAGGGGGAGGGCAGATACGCAGTATTTT. V gene TRBV6-1 combines with J gene TRBJ2-3, with TRBD2 as a possible D gene (7 bases). This CDR3 is 14 amino acids long. V dropped 5 bases and J dropped 4 bases, with 13 bases sitting between them. The germline gives CDR1 MNHNS, CDR2 SASEGT.